The 3 T cell receptor beta chains listed next were all sequenced from one sample in a study of STAT5B mutations in CD4+ large granular lymphocyte leukemia. Using immunoSEQ multiplex PCR, the repertoire was profiled, and TCRdb retains in-frame clones only, with some absent. The sample has about 24,000 clones, approximately 75% seen once. Sequencing used CD4+ T cells from blood buffy coats. These receptors were obtained from a human donor in good health.

This chain joins TRBV4-1 and TRBJ1-1; no clear D gene. The V end was cut by 0 bases, the J end by 4 bases, with 9 bases between. Germline lookup yields CDR1 MGHRA and CDR2 YSYEKL. The CDR3 has 14 residues. The CDR3, as DNA: TGCGCCAGCAGCCAAGAGGGTGGTCTCACTGAAGCTTTCTTT. This gives the protein CASSQEGGLTEAFF.

The V and J genes are TRBV30 and TRBJ1-1; D not certain. Germline CDR1 and CDR2: GTSNPN and SVGIG (reference sequence). V was trimmed by 0 bases and J by 1 base, leaving 6 bases between them. This CDR3 spans 13 amino acids. CDR3 region: CAWSVQTNTEAFF. The CDR3 coding sequence is TGTGCCTGGAGTGTACAAACGAACACTGAAGCTTTCTTT. Complete variable domain (other parts from reference TRBV30 and TRBJ1-1): SQTIHQWPATLVQPVGSPLSLECTVEGTSNPNLYWYRQAAGRGLQLLFYSVGIGQISSEVPQNLSASRPQDRQFILSSKKLLLSDSGFYLCAWSVQTNTEAFFGQGTRLTVV.

The chain recombines TRBV18 with TRBJ1-4, with D hard to call. The CDR3 is made up of 12 amino acids. Between the trimmed V and J ends, which lost 4 bases and 8 bases, there was a span of 8 bases. CDR1 is KGHSH and CDR2 is LQKENI in the germline V gene. The DNA of the CDR3 is TGTGCCAGCTCACAATCGCAAGAAAAACTGTTTTTT. This encodes CASSQSQEKLFF.